This section outlines one T cell receptor (beta chain) sequence together with its context. The data were taken from a study of cytomegalovirus exposure and HLA in healthy donors. Amplification used 60 Vbeta primers and 13 Jbeta primers. Original data processing: A later analysis counted about 80 million unique TCR beta chains, around 11 million shared. Sequenced by immunoSEQ multiplex PCR; TCRdb stores in-frame clones only, minus some. From that table come the V and J calls and clone size; the DNA was used to work out D and trimming. The repertoire holds 150,000 to 200,000 clones, 65% to 85% seen once, with under 3% in the top ten. This CDR3 spans 11 amino acids. Germline V gene sequence: CDR1 LNHDA, CDR2 SQIVND (reference sequence). Trimming shortened V by 5 bases and J by 3 bases, and 2 bases separated the two germline ends.

The sample taken for sequencing was PBMCs. The chain recombines TRBV19 with TRBJ1-3; D remains ambiguous. The receptor's source is a woman in her forties or fifties in good health and CMV-seropositive. CDR3 residues: CASSRGNTIYF. The DNA of the CDR3 is TGTGCCAGTAGTCGTGGAAACACCATATATTTT.